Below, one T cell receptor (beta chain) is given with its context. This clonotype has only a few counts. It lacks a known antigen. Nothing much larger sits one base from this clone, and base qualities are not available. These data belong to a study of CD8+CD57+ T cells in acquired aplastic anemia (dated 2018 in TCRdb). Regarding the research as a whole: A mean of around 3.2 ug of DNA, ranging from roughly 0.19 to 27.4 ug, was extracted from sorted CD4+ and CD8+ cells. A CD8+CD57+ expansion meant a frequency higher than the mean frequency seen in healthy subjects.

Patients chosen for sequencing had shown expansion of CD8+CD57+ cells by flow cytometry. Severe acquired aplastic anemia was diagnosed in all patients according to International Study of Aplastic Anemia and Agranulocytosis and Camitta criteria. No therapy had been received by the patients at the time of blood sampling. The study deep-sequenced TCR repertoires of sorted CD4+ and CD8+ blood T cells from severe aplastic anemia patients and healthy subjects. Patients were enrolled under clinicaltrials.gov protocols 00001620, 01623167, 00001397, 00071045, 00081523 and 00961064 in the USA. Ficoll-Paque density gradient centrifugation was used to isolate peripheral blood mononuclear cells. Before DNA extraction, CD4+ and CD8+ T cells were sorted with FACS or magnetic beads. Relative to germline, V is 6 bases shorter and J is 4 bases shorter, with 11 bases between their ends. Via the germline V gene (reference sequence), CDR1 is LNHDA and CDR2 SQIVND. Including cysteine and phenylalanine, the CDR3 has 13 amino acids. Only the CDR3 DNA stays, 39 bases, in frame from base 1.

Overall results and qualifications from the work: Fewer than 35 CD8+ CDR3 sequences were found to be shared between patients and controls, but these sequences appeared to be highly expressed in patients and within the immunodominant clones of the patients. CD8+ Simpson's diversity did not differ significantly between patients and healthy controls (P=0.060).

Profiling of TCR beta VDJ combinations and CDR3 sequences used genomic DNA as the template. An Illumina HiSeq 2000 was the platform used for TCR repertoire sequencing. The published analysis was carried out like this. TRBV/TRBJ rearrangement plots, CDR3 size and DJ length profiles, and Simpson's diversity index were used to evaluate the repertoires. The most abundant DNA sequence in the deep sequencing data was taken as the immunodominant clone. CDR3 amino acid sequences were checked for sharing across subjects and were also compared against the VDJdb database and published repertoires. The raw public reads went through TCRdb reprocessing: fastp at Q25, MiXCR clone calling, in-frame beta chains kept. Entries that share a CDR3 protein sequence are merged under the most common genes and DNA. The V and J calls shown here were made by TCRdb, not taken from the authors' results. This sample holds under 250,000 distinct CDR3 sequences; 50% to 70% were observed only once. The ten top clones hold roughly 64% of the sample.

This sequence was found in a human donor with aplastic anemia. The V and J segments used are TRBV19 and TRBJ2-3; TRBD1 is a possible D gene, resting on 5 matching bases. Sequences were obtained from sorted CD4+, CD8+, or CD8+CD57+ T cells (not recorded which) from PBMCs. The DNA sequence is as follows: TGTGCCAGTAGCCTCCAGGGTCCAGATACGCAGTATTTT. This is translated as CASSLQGPDTQYF.